This passage covers 27 T cell receptor beta chains from one sample sequenced in a study of chemoradiotherapy in HPV16-positive cancers. The protocol was immunoSEQ multiplex PCR, while the TCRdb copy is restricted to in-frame clones and leaves out a portion. The data contain 6,000 to 9,500 clones, roughly four fifths of them singletons. Sequenced here: tumor tissue, sampled from a patient who underwent chemoradiotherapy. These receptors all stem from a human donor with HPV-associated anogenital cancer.

The table lists this clone with a count of one. The V and J genes are TRBV30 and TRBJ2-1; D is uncertain. This CDR3 has 13 residues. Trimming shortened V by 3 bases and J by 2 bases, and 8 bases separated the two germline ends. Germline CDR1 is GTSNPN and CDR2 is SVGIG (reference sequence). In DNA, the CDR3 is TGTGCCTGGAGCGACCCTCCCTACAATGAGCAGTTCTTC. Translated, it gives CAWSDPPYNEQFF.

The sample holds one count of this clone. The genes are TRBV7-9 and TRBJ1-2, with 9 bases identical to TRBD1. V shed 4 bases and J 8 bases; nucleotides not matched to a gene: 11. The length of the CDR3 is 15 residues. Germline V lookup: CDR1 SEHNR, CDR2 FQNEAQ (reference sequence). CDR3 DNA sequence: TGTGCCAGCAGCTGGCCGGGACAGGGAACAAAAGGCTACACCTTC. Its translation is CASSWPGQGTKGYTF.

The table lists this clone with a count of one. This chain connects TRBV5-4 to TRBJ1-4; D possibly corresponds to TRBD1 (5 bases). Germline V gene data show CDR1 as SGHNT and CDR2 as YYREEE (reference sequence). CDR3 size: 15 residues. Trimming removed 1 base at V and 3 bases at J, with 10 bases between. This chain's CDR3 is CASSLSGGANEKLFF. Written as DNA, the CDR3 is TGTGCCAGCAGCTTGAGCGGGGGGGCTAATGAAAAACTGTTTTTT.

The chain combines TRBV6-1 with TRBJ2-3; 16 bases are a match to TRBD2. With 4 bases clipped from V and 5 bases from J, the junction kept 3 bases outside the gene matches. This CDR3 comprises 16 residues. Looked up from germline, CDR1 is MNHNS and CDR2 is SASEGT. CDR3 bases: TGTGCCAGCAGTGTCGGGACTAGCGGGGGGGGAGATACGCAGTATTTT. This gives the protein CASSVGTSGGGDTQYF.

The chain carries TRBV6-5 and TRBJ2-7; D uncertain. Trimming removed 7 bases at V and 5 bases at J, with 9 bases between. The CDR3 runs to 11 residues. Germline-derived CDR1 and CDR2 are MNHEY and SVGAGI. The CDR3 DNA reads TGTGCCAGCACCCTTGGGGACGAGCAGTACTTC. It translates to CASTLGDEQYF.

The V call is TRBV5-6, the J call TRBJ2-1; D is possibly TRBD2 (6 bases). CDR3 size: 15 residues. Germline V lookup: CDR1 SGHDT, CDR2 YYEEEE. V dropped 4 bases and J dropped 0 bases, with 11 bases sitting between them. The CDR3 here is CASSPSGSSYNEQFF. For the CDR3, the DNA is TGTGCCAGCAGCCCGTCCGGGAGCTCCTACAATGAGCAGTTCTTC.

The genes are TRBV4-2 and TRBJ1-1; no clear D. Trimming shortened V by 3 bases and J by 1 base, and 12 bases separated the two germline ends. Per the germline V gene, CDR1 is LGHNA and CDR2 is YNFKEQ. This CDR3 contains 15 residues. The DNA of the CDR3 is TGTGCCAGCAGCCACCTGGGGAGAGCGAACACTGAAGCTTTCTTT. It codes for CASSHLGRANTEAFF.

The chain employs TRBV18 and TRBJ2-5, with D hard to call. V was cut by 6 bases and J by 2 bases, with 7 bases left in between. The CDR3 contains 12 residues. Germline V CDR1 and CDR2: KGHSH, LQKENI. CDR3 nucleotides: TGTGCCAGCTCGGGCTCTCAAGAGACCCAGTACTTC. Residues: CASSGSQETQYF.

This chain joins TRBV20-1 and TRBJ2-3; 8 nucleotides align to TRBD2. After removal of 1 base from V and 13 bases from J, the junction contained 4 bases not matched to a gene. The CDR3 is 11 amino acids. CDR1 is DFQATT and CDR2 is SNEGSKA in the germline V gene (reference sequence). The CDR3 coding sequence is TGCAGTGCTAGAGCGCGGGGGGCTGAGTATTTT. Its translation is CSARARGAEYF.

This clone appeared a single time. The chain employs TRBV10-2 and TRBJ1-4, with 7 bases fitting TRBD1. In germline, CDR1 is WSHSY, CDR2 SAAADI. V was clipped by 6 bases and J by 2 bases; unmatched bases: 9. The length of the CDR3 is 16 residues. CDR3 coding DNA: TGCGCCAGCAGGGGACAGTCGACGGGCACTAATGAAAAACTGTTTTTT. This codes for CASRGQSTGTNEKLFF.

This clone was seen only a few times. This rearrangement joins TRBV5-6 to TRBJ2-2; D remains unclear. The CDR3 covers 16 residues. The germline gives CDR1 SGHDT, CDR2 YYEEEE. Trimming took 3 bases from V and 0 from J, leaving 12 bases between them. Here the CDR3 DNA reads TGTGCCAGCAGCTATTTAAAAGCAGCGAACACCGGGGAGCTGTTTTTT. This codes for CASSYLKAANTGELFF.

This sequence joins TRBV30 and TRBJ2-7; D might be TRBD2 (5 bases). Between the trimmed V and J ends, which lost 4 bases and 7 bases, there was a span of 17 bases. Germline V CDR1 and CDR2: GTSNPN, SVGIG (reference sequence). CDR3 length: 13 residues. Written as DNA, the CDR3 is TGTGCCTGGACCTTAAGGAGGTCTAGGGAGCAGTACTTC. Translation: CAWTLRRSREQYF.

This chain uses TRBV6-1 with TRBJ1-2, with 7 positions matching TRBD1. Losses at the gene ends were 7 bases for V and 3 bases for J; bases not matched to a gene: 8. CDR3 length: 14 residues. CDR1 is MNHNS, CDR2 SASEGT, per germline. The CDR3 bases are TGTGCCAGCAACCCCGGGACAGATTACTATGGCTACACCTTC. It specifies CASNPGTDYYGYTF.

This rearrangement joins TRBV10-1 to TRBJ2-1; D is unclear. The CDR3 covers 14 residues. Trimming stripped 0 bases from V and 7 bases from J, with 10 bases between. CDR1 and CDR2 from the germline V gene are WNHNN and SYGVQD (reference sequence). The CDR3: CASSESGIRNEQFF. The CDR3 nucleotides read TGCGCCAGCAGTGAGTCGGGGATACGGAATGAGCAGTTCTTC.

This chain uses TRBV5-1 with TRBJ1-4; D is ambiguous. Germline CDR1 and CDR2: SGHRS and YFSETQ. The V gene lost 0 bases and the J gene lost 11 bases, with 14 bases spanning the gap. CDR3 size: 14 residues. The CDR3 nucleotides read TGCGCCAGCAGCTTGGATGGGCTTTATGGGAAACTGTTTTTT. Its translation is CASSLDGLYGKLFF.

The genes are TRBV9 and TRBJ1-5, with a weak D call TRBD1 (5 bases). This CDR3 is built from 14 residues. CDR1 is SGDLS and CDR2 is YYNGEE in the germline V gene. V dropped 3 bases and J dropped 4 bases, with 11 bases sitting between them. DNA of the CDR3: TGTGCCAGCAGCGACGGGACGGGGAATCAGCCCCAGCATTTT. Translated: CASSDGTGNQPQHF.

The CDR3 nucleotides are TGCGCCAGCAGTGAATGGAGAGCGGGGGGCCCCTACGAGCAGTACTTC. It encodes CASSEWRAGGPYEQYF. The V gene is TRBV10-2, the J gene TRBJ2-7, with TRBD2 matching over 9 bases. The J segment lost 2 bases and the V segment lost 3 bases, leaving 8 bases of the junction unmatched. CDR1 is WSHSY, CDR2 SAAADI, per germline. This CDR3 comprises 16 residues.

The chain carries TRBV19 and TRBJ1-1; D remains unclear. This CDR3 is 15 amino acids long. V was cut by 8 bases and J by 0 bases, with 16 bases left in between. The V gene's germline CDR1 is LNHDA and CDR2 SQIVND (reference sequence). The CDR3 region has the DNA TGTGCCAGTCGAAATAACCAGCCGATGAACACTGAAGCTTTCTTT. As protein: CASRNNQPMNTEAFF.

The chain uses TRBV5-1 and TRBJ1-1; no reliable D call. V gave up 5 bases and J gave up 1 base, with 15 bases separating them. The CDR3 spans 15 residues. CDR1 and CDR2 from the germline V gene are SGHRS and YFSETQ. The CDR3, as DNA: TGCGCCAGCAGACTACGGACGGGTCAGAACACTGAAGCTTTCTTT. This encodes CASRLRTGQNTEAFF.

The V call is TRBV11-3, the J call TRBJ1-5; 9 bases align to TRBD1. The CDR3 is 14 residues long. The germline CDR1 and CDR2 sequences are SGHNT and YENEEA. V lost 10 bases and J lost 2; bases outside the gene matches: 6. DNA of the CDR3: TGTGCCAACCTGGGGGACAGGGGCAATCAGCCCCAGCATTTT. Protein sequence: CANLGDRGNQPQHF. Combining the CDR3 with reference TRBV11-3 and TRBJ1-5 gives the whole variable domain EAGVVQSPRYKIIEKKQPVAFWCNPISGHNTLYWYLQNLGQGPELLIRYENEEAVDDSQLPKDRFSAERLKGVDSTLKIQPAELGDSAVYLCANLGDRGNQPQHFGDGTRLSIL.

V is TRBV27 and J is TRBJ2-7; the match to TRBD1 covers 11 bases. In germline, CDR1 is MNHEY, CDR2 SMNVEV (reference sequence). This CDR3 comprises 16 residues. The V and J ends lost 5 bases and 6 bases, in that order; junction bases with no gene match: 12. The CDR3 loop reads CASSPTLGTGGPEQYF. DNA for the CDR3: TGTGCCAGCAGTCCGACCCTCGGGACAGGGGGTCCCGAGCAGTACTTC.

The chain recombines TRBV28 with TRBJ1-3; TRBD1 aligns across 7 bases. V was clipped by 2 bases and J by 4 bases; unmatched bases: 8. CDR1 is MDHEN, CDR2 SYDVKM, per germline. CDR3 size: 16 residues. The DNA of the CDR3 is TGTGCCAGCAGTTTAGAGGGGGCTCATACCGGAAACACCATATATTTT. It is translated as CASSLEGAHTGNTIYF.

This sequence joins TRBV30 and TRBJ2-7; 7 nucleotides line up with TRBD1. The CDR3 runs to 14 residues. The V gene's germline CDR1 is GTSNPN and CDR2 SVGIG (reference sequence). V lost 2 bases and J lost 2; bases outside the gene matches: 6. CDR3 sequence: CAWSRQGSTYEQYF. In DNA, the CDR3 is TGTGCCTGGAGTAGACAGGGAAGTACCTACGAGCAGTACTTC.

For the CDR3, the DNA is TGCGCCAGCAGCTTCGAAGGGGCGCGGGATCAGCCCCAGCATTTT. It yields the protein CASSFEGARDQPQHF. The chain carries TRBV5-1 and TRBJ1-5, with D maybe TRBD1 (5 bases). Germline CDR1 is SGHRS and CDR2 is YFSETQ. CDR3 size: 15 residues. Trimming stripped 2 bases from V and 5 bases from J, with 14 bases between.

Here the CDR3 reads CASSEKGQGHEQYF. CDR3 DNA sequence: TGTGCCAGCAGCGAGAAGGGACAGGGCCACGAGCAGTACTTC. This chain connects TRBV5-6 to TRBJ2-7, with 9 nucleotides matching TRBD1. V was clipped by 4 bases and J by 5 bases; unmatched bases: 7. CDR3 length: 14 amino acids. Germline V gives CDR1 SGHDT, CDR2 YYEEEE. Full variable domain (rest looked up from reference TRBV5-6 and TRBJ2-7): DAGVTQSPTHLIKTRGQQVTLRCSPKSGHDTVSWYQQALGQGPQFIFQYYEEEERQRGNFPDRFSGHQFPNYSSELNVNALLLGDSALYLCASSEKGQGHEQYFGPGTRLTVT.

This chain links TRBV4-3 with TRBJ1-3; D might be TRBD1 (5 bases). The ends were cut back, 0 bases at V and 5 bases at J, with 14 bases in the middle. The CDR3 loop spans 16 amino acids. Germline assignment: CDR1 LGHNA and CDR2 YSLEER. The CDR3 sequence is CASSQDAGNYRNTIYF. CDR3 sequence (DNA): TGCGCCAGCAGCCAAGATGCAGGGAATTATAGAAACACCATATATTTT.

The chain couples TRBV6-5 to TRBJ2-7; a weak D match, TRBD1 (6 bases). V gave up 0 bases and J gave up 4 bases, with 13 bases separating them. There are 15 residues in the CDR3. Per germline, CDR1 MNHEY and CDR2 SVGAGI. The CDR3 sequence is CASSYSARGGYEQYF. The DNA of the CDR3 is TGTGCCAGCAGTTACTCGGCCAGGGGCGGATACGAGCAGTACTTC.